The 19 T cell receptor beta chains reported below all come from one sample, sequenced in a study of human T cells and chemical hapten exposure (dated by TCRdb to about 2021). What this sample's time point label stands for: pre-sensitization, week 0. Read against the paper, the sample's treatment or condition label means: therapeutic diphenylcyclopropenone sensitization with weekly scalp DPC. The library was generated by RACE. Instrument used: NextSeq 500. TCRdb reanalyzed the raw reads on its own, using fastp at Q25 for trimming and MiXCR for clone calling, and kept in-frame beta chains. Each CDR3 protein appears once, grouped with its most common genes and DNA. The sample table shows approximately 100,000 distinct CDR3 sequences, and roughly an eighth are seen once. 1.6% of the sample is held by the ten biggest clonotypes. Sequenced material: whole blood, taken in connection with sensitization to the hapten diphenylcyclopropenone (DPC). All receptors come from a woman between 50 and 59 years old with alopecia areata. Some clones in this sample may be carry-over from other donors' samples.

In its sample, this clonotype was seen many times. This rearrangement joins TRBV7-2 to TRBJ2-3; D is undetermined. V lost 5 bases and J lost 4, with 10 bases in between. Germline loops: CDR1 SGHTA, CDR2 FQGNSA. The CDR3 loop spans 13 amino acids. CDR3 sequence reads: CASSPHPADTQYF. The CDR3 coding sequence is TGTGCCAGCAGCCCACACCCGGCAGATACGCAGTATTTT. The full variable domain, completed using reference TRBV7-2 and TRBJ2-3, is GAGVSQSPSNKVTEKGKDVELRCDPISGHTALYWYRQSLGQGLEFLIYFQGNSAPDKSGLPSDRFSAERTGGSVSTLTIQRTQQEDSAVYLCASSPHPADTQYFGPGTRLTVL.

The chain links TRBV5-1 to TRBJ2-7, with 7 bases identical to TRBD1. Germline CDR1 is SGHRS and CDR2 is YFSETQ. V gave up 0 bases and J gave up 3 bases; unmatched junction bases: 6. This CDR3 is 15 amino acids long. The CDR3: CASSLGGTANYEQYF. CDR3 DNA: TGCGCCAGCAGCTTGGGGGGGACAGCGAACTACGAGCAGTACTTC.

This clonotype was counted many times. This chain links TRBV2 with TRBJ1-6, with 7 bases that match TRBD1. V lost 8 bases, J lost 14 bases, and 12 bases stayed unmatched. The CDR3 consists of 13 residues. Germline V gene sequence: CDR1 SNHLY, CDR2 FYNNEI. CDR3 coding DNA: TGTGCCAGCCTACAGGGGCCCGTCGGTTCCCTCCACTTT. Translated: CASLQGPVGSLHF.

The chain is built from TRBV12-3 or TRBV12-4 and TRBJ2-3; D is unresolved. This CDR3 has 15 amino acids. Trimming took off 7 bases at V and 2 bases at J, with 16 bases between the two ends. CDR3: CASTHGRQFTDTQYF. Written as DNA, the CDR3 is TGTGCCAGCACCCACGGGCGCCAGTTCACAGATACGCAGTATTTT.

The sample holds a few counts of this clonotype. This rearrangement joins TRBV7-8 to TRBJ1-6; D unresolved. The germline V gene has CDR1 SGHVS and CDR2 FQNEAQ. The CDR3 runs 15 residues. V was cut by 1 base and J by 5 bases, with 9 bases left in between. DNA for the CDR3: TGTGCCAGCAGCTTAGGGTGGCAGGATAATTCACCCCTCCACTTT. It yields the protein CASSLGWQDNSPLHF.

The table lists this clonotype with a few counts. V and J are TRBV6-5 and TRBJ2-7; 8 positions match TRBD2. The V gene's germline CDR1 is MNHEY and CDR2 SVGAGI. After removal of 6 bases from V and 4 bases from J, the junction contained 11 bases not matched to a gene. The CDR3 sequence is 15 residues long. CDR3 sequence: CASSVLADRSYEQYF. The CDR3 region has the DNA TGTGCCAGCAGCGTACTAGCGGACCGTTCTTACGAGCAGTACTTC.

The rearrangement links TRBV13 to TRBJ2-7; D may be TRBD1 or TRBD2 (5 bases each). Germline CDR1 reads PRHDT; CDR2 reads FYEKMQ (reference sequence). The CDR3 has 13 amino acids. V was pared by 3 bases and J by 7 bases, with 13 bases between. The CDR3 region has the DNA TGTGCCAGCAGCTTGAGGGGAACGCGAGAGCAGTACTTC. Translating it yields CASSLRGTREQYF.

The V and J genes are TRBV28 and TRBJ2-5; D is unresolved. This CDR3 comprises 11 residues. Between the trimmed V and J ends, which lost 6 bases and 5 bases, there was a span of 7 bases. The germline V gene encodes CDR1 MDHEN and CDR2 SYDVKM. This CDR3 is CASRARETQYF. In nucleotides, the CDR3 is TGTGCCAGCAGAGCGAGGGAGACCCAGTACTTC.

The V call is TRBV20-1, the J call TRBJ1-2; TRBD1 matches at 9 bases. Trimming took 0 bases from V and 1 from J; bases not matched to a gene: 3. Per the germline V gene, CDR1 is DFQATT and CDR2 is SNEGSKA (reference sequence). The CDR3 spans 15 residues. DNA for the CDR3: TGCAGTGCTAGAGATGTGACAGGGGGTAACTATGGCTACACCTTC. This sequence encodes CSARDVTGGNYGYTF.

The rearrangement joins TRBV12-3 or TRBV12-4 to TRBJ1-1; D is undetermined. The CDR3 totals 15 residues. V was shortened by 2 bases and J by 0 bases, with 10 bases between the two germline ends. The CDR3 spells CASSLNSAMNTEAFF. Written as DNA, the CDR3 is TGTGCCAGCAGTTTAAATTCAGCGATGAACACTGAAGCTTTCTTT.

This clonotype was found a few times. V and J are TRBV5-1 and TRBJ1-2, with D maybe TRBD1 (5 bases). The CDR3 is 14 amino acids. Germline loops: CDR1 SGHRS, CDR2 YFSETQ. V was shortened by 0 bases and J by 3 bases, with 9 bases between the two germline ends. Here the CDR3 reads CASSLGDRDYGYTF. CDR3 DNA: TGCGCCAGCAGCTTGGGTGACAGAGACTATGGCTACACCTTC.

This clonotype was found many times. V usage is TRBV6-6 and J usage is TRBJ1-5; maybe TRBD1 (5 bases). Trimming shortened V by 7 bases and J by 9 bases, and 19 bases separated the two germline ends. The CDR3 totals 14 residues. Per germline, CDR1 MNHNY and CDR2 SVGAGI (reference sequence). The CDR3 region is CASTAGTPVGPQHF. CDR3 nucleotides: TGTGCCAGCACCGCCGGGACCCCTGTTGGGCCCCAGCATTTT.

V gene TRBV4-1 combines with J gene TRBJ2-1, with D possibly being TRBD1 (6 bases). V gave up 1 base and J gave up 6 bases, with 22 bases separating them. The germline gives CDR1 MGHRA, CDR2 YSYEKL. The CDR3 runs 18 residues. Written as DNA, the CDR3 is TGCGCCAGCAGCCAAGGGGCCCTCGGACAGCTAGGTACCAATGAGCAGTTCTTC. This encodes CASSQGALGQLGTNEQFF.

To note about this clonotype: Given a much more abundant clone one base away, this may be a read error. V and J are TRBV28 and TRBJ1-1, with D possibly being TRBD1 (5 bases). The CDR3 has 14 residues. Germline values: CDR1 MDHEN, CDR2 SYDVKM. CDR3: CASSIRDPNIEAFF. The DNA for the CDR3 is TGTGCCAGTAGCATCCGGGACCCTAACATTGAAGCTTTCTTT. Filled out from reference TRBV28 and TRBJ1-1, the complete variable domain reads DVKVTQSSRYLVKRTGEKVFLECVQDMDHENMFWYRQDPGLGLRLIYFSYDVKMKEKGDIPEGYSVSREKKERFSLILESASTNQTSMYLCASSIRDPNIEAFFGQGTRLTVV.

This chain joins TRBV10-3 and TRBJ1-6; no clear D. This CDR3 region has 12 residues. V was clipped by 6 bases and J by 9 bases, with 9 bases between them. Germline CDR1 ENHRY, CDR2 SYGVKD. CDR3 DNA: TGTGCCATCAGCCCGGGAGGTTCACCCCTCCACTTT. Translated: CAISPGGSPLHF.

This clonotype was recorded a few times. The rearrangement uses TRBV14 and TRBJ2-5; no clear D. Germline CDR1 is SGHDN and CDR2 is FVKESK. The V end was cut by 5 bases, the J end by 2 bases, with 9 bases between. The CDR3 is 13 amino acids. As DNA, the CDR3 is TGTGCCAGCAGCGGGTGGGGTCAAGAGACCCAGTACTTC. Its protein product is CASSGWGQETQYF.

This chain uses TRBV3-1 with TRBJ2-7, with D perhaps matching TRBD1 or TRBD2 (5 bases each). Trimming shortened V by 3 bases and J by 6 bases, and 9 bases separated the two germline ends. The CDR3 runs 12 residues. The germline V gene has CDR1 LGHDT and CDR2 YNNKEL (reference sequence). The CDR3, as DNA: TGTGCCAGCAGCCAGGGGGTGGGCGAGCAGTACTTC. This gives the protein CASSQGVGEQYF.

V usage is TRBV5-1 and J usage is TRBJ2-7, with TRBD1 as a possible D gene (5 bases). CDR1 is SGHRS and CDR2 is YFSETQ in the germline V gene. CDR3 length: 14 residues. The V end was cut by 5 bases, the J end by 2 bases, with 14 bases between. In DNA, the CDR3 is TGCGCCAGCAGTTACGGAGACAGAGCCTACGAGCAGTACTTC. Amino acid sequence: CASSYGDRAYEQYF.

V usage is TRBV7-2 and J usage is TRBJ2-3, with 8 bases identical to TRBD2. Germline loops: CDR1 SGHTA, CDR2 FQGNSA. V dropped 2 bases and J dropped 0; count of bases not matched to a gene: 10. The CDR3 runs to 18 residues. CDR3 nucleotides: TGTGCCAGCAGCTTATCCCCCCAGCGGGAGACTAGCACAGATACGCAGTATTTT. It translates to CASSLSPQRETSTDTQYF.